This is a list of T cell receptor beta chains from one sample in a study of regulatory T cells in long-lasting Graves disease. In TCRdb, the multiplex PCR reads were re-called with MiXCR into one record per CDR3 protein. The sample includes a few hundred thousand distinct CDR3 sequences, about 23% of them seen just once. The sequences come from peripheral blood mononuclear cells (PBMCs), collected when the disease was refractory, from a patient treated with antithyroid drugs. These receptors originate from a woman aged 40 to 50 with Graves disease. CDR3s include the opening cysteine and the closing phenylalanine or tryptophan. The D gene is left open where the match is weak. Clone size is shown for a subset of rows, as once, few, many or a class of expanded clone.

clone_size	cdr3_length	d_call	v_call	j_call	cdr3_aa	cdr3_nt
many	14	-	TRBV13	TRBJ2-5	CASSLTAEQETQYF	TGTGCCAGCAGCTTAACAGCGGAACAAGAGACCCAGTACTTC
many	12	-	TRBV2	TRBJ2-5	CAISGLEETQYF	TGTGCCATCTCGGGCCTCGAGGAGACCCAGTACTTC
-	17	TRBD2	TRBV28	TRBJ2-3	CASTPFEAGISTDTQYF	TGTGCCAGCACCCCCTTTGAAGCGGGGATATCCACAGATACGCAGTATTTT
many	14	TRBD2	TRBV2	TRBJ2-5	CASSISGRAETQYF	TGTGCCAGCAGTATCAGCGGGAGGGCTGAGACCCAGTACTTC
-	13	-	TRBV29-1	TRBJ1-2	CSVGTGREHGYTF	TGCAGCGTAGGGACGGGACGCGAGCATGGCTACACCTTC
many	13	-	TRBV28	TRBJ1-1	CASSLALNTEAFF	TGTGCCAGCAGCTTAGCTCTAAACACTGAAGCTTTCTTT
-	13	-	TRBV29-1	TRBJ1-1	CRVEPTHGAGAFF	TGCAGGGTTGAGCCAACACATGGGGCAGGAGCTTTCTTT
-	15	TRBD2	TRBV15	TRBJ2-3	CATSREAAGEDTQYF	TGTGCCACCAGCAGAGAGGCCGCGGGAGAGGATACGCAGTATTTT
-	13	TRBD1	TRBV5-6	TRBJ2-7	CASTRQGSYEQYF	TGTGCCAGCACACGACAGGGCTCCTACGAGCAGTACTTC
many	12	-	TRBV28	TRBJ1-1	CATDFDGTEAFF	TGCGCAACCGACTTCGACGGCACTGAAGCTTTCTTT
many	13	-	TRBV7-2	TRBJ1-1	CASSLGANTEAFF	TGTGCCAGCAGCTTAGGAGCGAACACTGAAGCTTTCTTT
-	13	TRBD1	TRBV24-1	TRBJ2-7	CATSEGQGGEQYF	TGTGCCACCAGTGAGGGACAGGGAGGCGAGCAGTACTTC
-	18	TRBD2	TRBV2	TRBJ2-4	CASSDPGLAGERRDIQYF	TGTGCCAGCAGCGATCCGGGACTAGCGGGGGAACGAAGGGACATTCAGTACTTC
many	13	-	TRBV13	TRBJ2-7	CASSTDLSYEQYF	TGTGCCAGCAGCACGGACCTTTCCTACGAGCAGTACTTC
few	16	-	TRBV6-2/TRBV6-3	TRBJ2-5	CASSEAGASLAETQYF	TGTGCCAGCAGTGAAGCAGGCGCCAGCCTAGCGGAGACCCAGTACTTC
-	15	TRBD1	TRBV13	TRBJ2-7	CASSFSDRASYERYF	TGTGCCAGCAGCTTCTCTGACAGGGCCTCCTACGAGCGGTACTTC